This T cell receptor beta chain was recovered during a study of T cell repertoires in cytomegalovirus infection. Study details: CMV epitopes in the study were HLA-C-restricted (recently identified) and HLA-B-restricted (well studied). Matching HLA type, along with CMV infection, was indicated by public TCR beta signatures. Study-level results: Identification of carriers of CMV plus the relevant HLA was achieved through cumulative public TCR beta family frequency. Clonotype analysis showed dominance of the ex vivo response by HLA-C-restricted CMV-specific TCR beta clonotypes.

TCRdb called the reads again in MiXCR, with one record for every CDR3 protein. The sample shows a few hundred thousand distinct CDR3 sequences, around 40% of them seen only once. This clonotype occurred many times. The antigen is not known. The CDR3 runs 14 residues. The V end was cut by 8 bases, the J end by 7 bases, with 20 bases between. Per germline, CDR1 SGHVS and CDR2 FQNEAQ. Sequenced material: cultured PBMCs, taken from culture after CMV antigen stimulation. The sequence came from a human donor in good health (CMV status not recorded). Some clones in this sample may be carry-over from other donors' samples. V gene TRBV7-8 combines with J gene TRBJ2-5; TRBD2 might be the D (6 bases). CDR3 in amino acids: CASAGRLDDGTQYF. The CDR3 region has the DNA TGTGCCAGCGCCGGGAGACTAGACGACGGGACCCAGTACTTC.